This T cell receptor beta chain was identified during a study of T-cell memory formation after mild COVID-19. V gave up 5 bases and J gave up 6 bases; unmatched junction bases: 10. This CDR3 has 16 amino acids. Germline lookup yields CDR1 SEHNR and CDR2 FQNEAQ (reference sequence). TCRdb re-derived calls from the 5' RACE reads in MiXCR, one entry per CDR3 protein. This sample has approximately 150,000 distinct CDR3 sequences; around 21% occur once, and the top ten carry around 2.4%. This clonotype has only a few counts. This receptor was taken from an adult woman who had mild COVID-19 (a few samples of this study predate the infection). Cell type and time point are not known. Material for sequencing was PBMCs or a T cell subset sorted from them (not recorded which). The chain couples TRBV7-9 to TRBJ2-1, with 10 bases matching TRBD2. The CDR3 DNA sequence: TGTGCCAGCAGCCTATCGGCGGTAGCGGGAGGCAATGAGCAGTTCTTC. It yields the protein CASSLSAVAGGNEQFF.